This TCR beta chain was sequenced for a study of blood T cell repertoires in COVID-19. Turning to the study itself: Italy, Spain and the United States were the sources of the convalescent and acute COVID-19 samples. T cells, B-cell-depleted T cells, or PBMCs provided the cDNA or gDNA that served as material.

CDR3 length: 13 residues. CDR1 is SGHAT, CDR2 FQNNGV, per germline. Losses at the gene ends were 4 bases for V and 12 bases for J; bases not matched to a gene: 5. As handled by the study authors: By means of reference gene primer amplification, nucleated cell counts were estimated. Some clones are missing from TCRdb's copy, which holds only in-frame ones; the method was immunoSEQ multiplex PCR. V and J calls and clone size are copied from that table; D and trimming were computed from the DNA. The sample has around 97,000 clones, nearly 90% seen once. Sequenced material: peripheral blood. The sequence was collected from a man aged 50-59 years in a cohort sampled during active COVID-19. The chain employs TRBV11-2 and TRBJ2-1; TRBD1 matches at 11 bases. The CDR3 DNA sequence: TGTGCCAGCAGCTCGGACAGGGGGCAATTGCAGTTCTTC. As protein: CASSSDRGQLQFF.